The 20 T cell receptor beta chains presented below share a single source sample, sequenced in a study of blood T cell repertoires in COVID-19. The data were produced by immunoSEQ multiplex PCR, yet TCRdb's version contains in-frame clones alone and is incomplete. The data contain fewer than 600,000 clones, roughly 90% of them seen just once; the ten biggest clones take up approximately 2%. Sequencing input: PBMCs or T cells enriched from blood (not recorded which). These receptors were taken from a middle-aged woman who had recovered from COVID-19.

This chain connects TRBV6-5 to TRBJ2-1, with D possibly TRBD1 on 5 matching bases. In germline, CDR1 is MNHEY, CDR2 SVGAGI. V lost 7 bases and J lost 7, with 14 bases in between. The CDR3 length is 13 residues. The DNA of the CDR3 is TGTGCCAGCACCAACCATGGGGCGAATGAGCAGTTCTTC. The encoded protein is CASTNHGANEQFF.

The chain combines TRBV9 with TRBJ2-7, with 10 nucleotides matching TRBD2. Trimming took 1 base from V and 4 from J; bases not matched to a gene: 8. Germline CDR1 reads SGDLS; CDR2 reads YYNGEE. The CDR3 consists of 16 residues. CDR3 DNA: TGTGCCAGCAGCGTAACTCCTAGCGGGAGTTGGTACGAGCAGTACTTC. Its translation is CASSVTPSGSWYEQYF.

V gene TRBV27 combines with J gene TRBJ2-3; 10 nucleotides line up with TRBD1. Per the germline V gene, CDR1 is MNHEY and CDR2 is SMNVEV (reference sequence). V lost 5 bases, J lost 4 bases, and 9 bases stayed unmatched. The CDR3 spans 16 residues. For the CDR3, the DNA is TGTGCCAGCAGTCTAAGGGACAGGGGAAGTGCAGATACGCAGTATTTT. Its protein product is CASSLRDRGSADTQYF.

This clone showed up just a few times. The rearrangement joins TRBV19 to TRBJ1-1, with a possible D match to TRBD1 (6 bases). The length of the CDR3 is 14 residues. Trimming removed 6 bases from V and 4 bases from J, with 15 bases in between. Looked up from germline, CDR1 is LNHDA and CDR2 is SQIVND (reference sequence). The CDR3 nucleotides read TGTGCCAGTAGAAATTTTAAGGGGGTCACTGAAGCTTTCTTT. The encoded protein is CASRNFKGVTEAFF.

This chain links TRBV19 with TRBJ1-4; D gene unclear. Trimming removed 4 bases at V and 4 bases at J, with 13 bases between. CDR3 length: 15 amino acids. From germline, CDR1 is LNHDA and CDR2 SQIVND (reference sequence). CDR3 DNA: TGTGCCAGTAGTAAGGTGACGGACTTTAATGAAAAACTGTTTTTT. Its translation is CASSKVTDFNEKLFF.

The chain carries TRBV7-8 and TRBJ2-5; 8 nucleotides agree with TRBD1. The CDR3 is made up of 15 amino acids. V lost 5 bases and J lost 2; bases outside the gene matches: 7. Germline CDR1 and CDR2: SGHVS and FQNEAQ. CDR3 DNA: TGTGCCAGCAGCCTGCCGGACAGGGATCAAGAGACCCAGTACTTC. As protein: CASSLPDRDQETQYF.

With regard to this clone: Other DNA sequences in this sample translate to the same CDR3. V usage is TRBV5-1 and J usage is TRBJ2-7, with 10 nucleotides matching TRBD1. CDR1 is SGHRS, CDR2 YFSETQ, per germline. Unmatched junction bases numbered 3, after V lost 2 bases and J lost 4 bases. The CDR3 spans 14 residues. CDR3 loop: CASSLGQGGYEQYF. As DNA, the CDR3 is TGCGCCAGCAGCTTAGGACAGGGGGGATACGAGCAGTACTTC.

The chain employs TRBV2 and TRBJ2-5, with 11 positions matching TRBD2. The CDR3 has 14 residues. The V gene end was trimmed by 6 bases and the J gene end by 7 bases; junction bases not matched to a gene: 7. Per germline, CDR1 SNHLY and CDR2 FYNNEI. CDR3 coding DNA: TGTGCCAGCAGGGGACTAGCGGCGGGGGGGACCCAGTACTTC. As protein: CASRGLAAGGTQYF.

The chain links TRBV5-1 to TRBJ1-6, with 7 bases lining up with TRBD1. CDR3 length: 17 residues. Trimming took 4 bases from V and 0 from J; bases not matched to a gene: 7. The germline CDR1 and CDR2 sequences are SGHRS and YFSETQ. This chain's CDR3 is CASSAGTVSSYNSPLHF. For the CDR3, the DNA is TGCGCCAGCAGCGCCGGGACAGTGAGCTCCTATAATTCACCCCTCCACTTT.

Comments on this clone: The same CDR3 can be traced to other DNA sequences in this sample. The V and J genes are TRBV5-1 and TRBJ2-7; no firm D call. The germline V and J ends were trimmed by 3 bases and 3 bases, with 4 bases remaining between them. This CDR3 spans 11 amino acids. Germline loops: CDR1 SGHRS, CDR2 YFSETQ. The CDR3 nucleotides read TGCGCCAGCAGCTCAGGCTACGAGCAGTACTTC. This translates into CASSSGYEQYF.

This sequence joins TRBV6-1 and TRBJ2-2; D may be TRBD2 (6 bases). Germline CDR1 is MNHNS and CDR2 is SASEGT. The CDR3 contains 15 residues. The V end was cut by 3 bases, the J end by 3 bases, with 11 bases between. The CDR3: CASSEMGGDTGELFF. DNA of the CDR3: TGTGCCAGCAGTGAGATGGGGGGAGACACCGGGGAGCTGTTTTTT.

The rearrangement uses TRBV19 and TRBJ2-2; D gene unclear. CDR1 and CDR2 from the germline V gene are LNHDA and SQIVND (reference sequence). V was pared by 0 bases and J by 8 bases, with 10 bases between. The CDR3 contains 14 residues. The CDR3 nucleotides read TGTGCCAGTAGTATAGACAGGTTCACGGGGGAGCTGTTTTTT. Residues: CASSIDRFTGELFF.

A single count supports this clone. This CDR3 is CASSQIHRPSGNSPLHF. CDR3 coding DNA: TGTGCCAGCAGCCAAATACACAGGCCCTCGGGTAATTCACCCCTCCACTTT. The chain is built from TRBV3-1 (or the pseudogene TRBV3-2) and TRBJ1-6; perhaps TRBD1 as D (5 bases). Germline CDR1 and CDR2: LGHDT and YNNKEL (reference sequence). The CDR3 totals 17 residues. With 2 bases removed from V and 6 bases from J, the gap between germline ends came to 17 bases.

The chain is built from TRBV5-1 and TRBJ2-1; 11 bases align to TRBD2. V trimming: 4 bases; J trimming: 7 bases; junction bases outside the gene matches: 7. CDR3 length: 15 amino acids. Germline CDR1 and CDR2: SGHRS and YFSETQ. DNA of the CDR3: TGCGCCAGCAGCCGTATACTAGCGGGAGAGAATGAGCAGTTCTTC. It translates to CASSRILAGENEQFF.

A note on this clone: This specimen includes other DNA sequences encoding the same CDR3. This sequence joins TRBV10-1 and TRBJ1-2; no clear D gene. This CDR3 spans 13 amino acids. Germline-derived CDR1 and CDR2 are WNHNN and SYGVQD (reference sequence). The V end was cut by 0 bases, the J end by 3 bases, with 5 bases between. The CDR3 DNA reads TGCGCCAGCAGTGAGTCTACAGACTATGGCTACACCTTC. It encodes CASSESTDYGYTF.

CDR3 loop: CASSLSLANDEQFF. The CDR3 DNA reads TGCGCCAGCAGCTTGTCCCTAGCTAACGATGAGCAGTTCTTC. The gene calls are TRBV5-1 and TRBJ2-1, with D perhaps TRBD2 (5 bases). Germline CDR1 is SGHRS and CDR2 is YFSETQ. The V end was cut by 1 base, the J end by 8 bases, with 13 bases between. There are 14 residues in the CDR3.

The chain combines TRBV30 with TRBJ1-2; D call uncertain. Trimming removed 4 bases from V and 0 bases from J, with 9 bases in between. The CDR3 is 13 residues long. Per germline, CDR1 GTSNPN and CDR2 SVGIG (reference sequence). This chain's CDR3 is CAWMEAANYGYTF. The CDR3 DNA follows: TGTGCCTGGATGGAGGCAGCTAACTATGGCTACACCTTC.

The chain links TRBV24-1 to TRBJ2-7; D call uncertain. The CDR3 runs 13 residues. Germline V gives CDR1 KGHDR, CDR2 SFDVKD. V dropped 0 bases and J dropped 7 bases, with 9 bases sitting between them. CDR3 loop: CATSDLGLQEQYF. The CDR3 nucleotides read TGTGCCACCAGTGATTTGGGGCTCCAGGAGCAGTACTTC.

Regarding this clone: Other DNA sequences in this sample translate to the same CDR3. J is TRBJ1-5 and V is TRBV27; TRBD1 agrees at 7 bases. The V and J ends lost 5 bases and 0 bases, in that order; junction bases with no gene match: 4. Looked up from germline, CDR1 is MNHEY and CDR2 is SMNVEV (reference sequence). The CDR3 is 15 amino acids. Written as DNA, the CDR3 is TGTGCCAGCAGTCTGACAGGGAATAGCAATCAGCCCCAGCATTTT. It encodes CASSLTGNSNQPQHF.

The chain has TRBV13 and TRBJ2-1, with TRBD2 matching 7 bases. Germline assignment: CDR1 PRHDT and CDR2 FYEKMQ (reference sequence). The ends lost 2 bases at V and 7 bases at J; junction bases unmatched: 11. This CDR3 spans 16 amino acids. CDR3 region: CASSLFSRREGNEQFF. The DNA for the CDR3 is TGTGCCAGCAGCTTATTTTCCAGGAGGGAGGGTAATGAGCAGTTCTTC.